The 18 T cell receptor delta chains below all came from one sample that was sequenced in a study of gamma-delta T cells after stem cell transplantation. TCRdb reapplied CATT to the RT-PCR reads. The sample holds about 5,400 delta-chain clones; around a tenth are singletons and the top ten take less than 15%. The sequenced material came from gamma-delta T cells. The origin of the receptors is a human donor. It is not recorded whose cells these are; they may come from a transplant donor.

Points on this clone: A much bigger clone sits one base away, suggesting this may be a read error. This CDR3 is also generated by other DNA sequences in the sample. The chain couples TRDV2 to TRDJ1, with 8 nucleotides matching TRDD3. CDR3 size: 19 residues. Per germline, CDR1 GEAIGNYY and CDR2 EKD. V lost 5 bases and J lost 0; bases outside the gene matches: 19. DNA for the CDR3: TGTGCCTGTGTGGGACTGGGGGCTCCGTACCCCCAGTACACCGATAAACTCATCTTT. Protein sequence: CACVGLGAPYPQYTDKLIF.

Remarks on this clone: Since a far larger clone is one base different, this is likely a read error. The same CDR3 also results from other DNA sequences found in this sample. V is TRDV2 and J is TRDJ1, with 8 bases lining up with TRDD3. Unmatched junction bases numbered 9, after V lost 7 bases and J lost 0 bases. Per germline, CDR1 GEAIGNYY and CDR2 EKD. There are 15 residues in the CDR3. The CDR3 loop reads CACDPWGRDTDKLIF. The CDR3 bases are TGTGCCTGCGACCCCTGGGGGAGGGACACCGATAAACTCATCTTT.

The chain is built from TRDV2 and TRDJ1; the match to TRDD3 covers 9 bases. This CDR3 contains 20 residues. Germline V gives CDR1 GEAIGNYY, CDR2 EKD. V was pared by 0 bases and J by 0 bases, with 16 bases of the junction left unmatched. This CDR3 reads CACDTVLKGGILEDTDKLIF. DNA for the CDR3: TGTGCCTGTGACACCGTACTGAAGGGGGGGATACTAGAGGACACCGATAAACTCATCTTT.

The table lists this clone with a few counts. The V call is TRDV2, the J call TRDJ3, with 11 bases matching TRDD3. Germline CDR1 is GEAIGNYY and CDR2 is EKD. CDR3 size: 19 residues. V trimming: 2 bases; J trimming: 0 bases; junction bases outside the gene matches: 5. The CDR3: CACDKYWGISSWDTRQMFF. The CDR3 nucleotides are TGTGCCTGTGACAAGTACTGGGGGATAAGCTCCTGGGACACCCGACAGATGTTTTTC.

This clone is judged medium-sized. V is TRDV2 and J is TRDJ1; maybe TRDD3 (5 bases). The CDR3 sequence is 13 residues long. Germline CDR1 reads GEAIGNYY; CDR2 reads EKD. The V end was cut by 0 bases, the J end by 5 bases, with 9 bases between. DNA for the CDR3: TGTGCCTGTGACACCATCGGGGAGGATAAACTCATCTTT. Translating gives CACDTIGEDKLIF.

The rearrangement links TRDV2 to TRDJ1; 8 nucleotides agree with TRDD3. V gave up 0 bases and J gave up 5 bases; unmatched junction bases: 16. Per the germline V gene, CDR1 is GEAIGNYY and CDR2 is EKD. This CDR3 comprises 18 residues. The CDR3 here is CACDTVPSRGIGRDKLIF. CDR3 sequence (DNA): TGTGCCTGTGACACCGTTCCCTCCCGGGGGATAGGCCGAGATAAACTCATCTTT.

This clone occurred a few times. Relative to the germline gene, one junction end is altered; a read error may explain this. The gene calls are TRDV2 and TRDJ3, with 13 bases identical to TRDD3. The germline V gene has CDR1 GEAIGNYY and CDR2 EKD. This CDR3 spans 20 amino acids. In DNA, the CDR3 is TGTGCCTGTGACCCCACTGGGGGATACGGTAGCTCCTGGGGCACCCGACAGATGTTTTTC. Translating it yields CACDPTGGYGSSWGTRQMFF.

As concerns this clone: A much bigger clone sits one base away, suggesting this may be a read error. Other DNA sequences in the sample encode the same CDR3. The chain is built from TRDV2 and TRDJ2, with TRDD3 identical over 10 bases. The CDR3 is 18 amino acids. The V gene's germline CDR1 is GEAIGNYY and CDR2 EKD. Here the CDR3 DNA reads TGCGCCTGTGACACTCTCATGGGGGATACAGCTTTGACAGCACAACTCTTCTTT. Translation gives CACDTLMGDTALTAQLFF.

By sample share, this clone is medium-sized. Possible read error: a much larger clone is one base away. The chain couples TRDV2 to TRDJ1; tentatively, D is TRDD3 (6 bases). There are 16 residues in the CDR3. Germline V lookup: CDR1 GEAIGNYY, CDR2 EKD. V lost 0 bases and J lost 0, with 13 bases in between. CDR3 region: CACDTLGAPDTDKLIF. The CDR3 DNA follows: TGTGCCTGTGACACCTTGGGGGCTCCCGACACCGATAAACTCATCTTT.

In this sample, this clone is medium-sized. The rearrangement joins TRDV2 to TRDJ1; D remains ambiguous. Germline CDR1 GEAIGNYY, CDR2 EKD. The V gene lost 0 bases and the J gene lost 0 bases, with 13 bases spanning the gap. The length of the CDR3 is 16 residues. CDR3 nucleotide sequence: TGTGCCTGTGACACCATCGGAACTTTCGACACCGATAAACTCATCTTT. It specifies CACDTIGTFDTDKLIF.

Within the sample, this clone is large (0.1 to 1%). Other DNA sequences from this sample encode an identical CDR3 as well. The chain recombines TRDV2 with TRDJ1, with TRDD3 matching over 13 bases. Germline trimming cut 6 bases from V and 4 bases from J; bases unmatched to any gene: 16. Germline lookup yields CDR1 GEAIGNYY and CDR2 EKD. This CDR3 has 18 residues. The chain's CDR3 is CACSGLTGGYAEDDKLIF. CDR3 nucleotides: TGTGCCTGTTCCGGGCTGACTGGGGGATACGCGGAGGACGATAAACTCATCTTT.

This chain uses TRDV2 with TRDJ3; a weak D match, TRDD3 (5 bases). Germline V CDR1 and CDR2: GEAIGNYY, EKD. The CDR3 sequence is 19 residues long. Trimming shortened V by 0 bases and J by 1 base, and 15 bases separated the two germline ends. As DNA, the CDR3 is TGTGCCTGTGACACCGCATCGGGGAAGCGGTCCTGGGACACCCGACAGATGTTTTTC. Its translation: CACDTASGKRSWDTRQMFF.

As for this clone: A far larger clone is off by one base, so a read error is likely. V and J are TRDV2 and TRDJ3; TRDD3 aligns across 11 bases. There are 22 residues in the CDR3. V was clipped by 1 base and J by 0 bases; unmatched bases: 13. In germline, CDR1 is GEAIGNYY, CDR2 EKD. CDR3 loop: CACDTPDSGGYQSSWDTRQMFF. CDR3 sequence (DNA): TGTGCCTGTGACACTCCCGACTCTGGGGGATACCAAAGCTCCTGGGACACCCGACAGATGTTTTTC.

This clone was found a few times. The genes are TRDV2 and TRDJ1, with 9 positions matching TRDD3. Germline V lookup: CDR1 GEAIGNYY, CDR2 EKD. The junction had 10 bases not matched to a gene; V was cut back by 3 bases and J by 0 bases. CDR3 length: 17 residues. The CDR3: CACDSLGDRGYTDKLIF. The CDR3 coding sequence is TGTGCCTGTGACTCTTTGGGGGATAGGGGCTACACCGATAAACTCATCTTT.

This clone came up a few times. This could be a read error, since a much larger clone is one nucleotide away. The rearrangement uses TRDV2 and TRDJ1; 11 positions agree with TRDD3. The CDR3 consists of 17 residues. Per the germline V gene, CDR1 is GEAIGNYY and CDR2 is EKD. CDR3 nucleotide sequence: TGTGCCTGTGACCCTGTCGGTGGGGGATACGGCACCGATAAACTCACCTTT. Translated, it gives CACDPVGGGYGTDKLTF.

With regard to this clone: The junction and the germline gene differ at one end; a read error may be behind it. The chain links TRDV2 to TRDJ3; 9 nucleotides match TRDD3. Looked up from germline, CDR1 is GEAIGNYY and CDR2 is EKD. This CDR3 is built from 20 residues. CDR3 residues: CACDITGGQKSSRDTRQMFF. The CDR3 DNA reads TGTGCCTGTGATATCACTGGGGGACAAAAGAGCTCCCGGGACACCCGACAGATGTTTTTC.

This clone was picked up a small number of times. A much larger clone differs by one base, so this may be a read error. The V and J genes are TRDV2 and TRDJ1; tentatively, D is TRDD3 (6 bases). This CDR3 comprises 17 residues. Trimming cost V 3 bases and J 1 base, with 20 bases left between them. Germline lookup yields CDR1 GEAIGNYY and CDR2 EKD. CDR3 sequence: CACDSLGATPSTDKLIF. CDR3 nucleotide sequence: TGTGCCTGTGACTCCTTGGGGGCTACACCTTCCACCGATAAACTCATCTTT.

This clone showed up just a few times. This DNA translates differently at residue 10 from the TCRdb protein, which is that of a much larger clone; a read error is likely, and the protein shown is the DNA's own translation. The sample carries other DNA sequences with the same CDR3. This CDR3 is CACEALLRDADKLIF. CDR3 DNA: TGTGCCTGTGAGGCCCTCCTACGGGACGCCGATAAACTCATCTTT. The chain links TRDV2 to TRDJ1, with a weak D call TRDD2 (6 bases). The CDR3 has 15 amino acids. Germline loops: CDR1 GEAIGNYY, CDR2 EKD. Trimming shortened V by 4 bases and J by 3 bases, and 17 bases separated the two germline ends.